This T cell receptor (beta chain) stems from a study of OX40 agonist ivuxolimab in advanced cancers. Study-level background: The mean age was roughly 60 years, ranging from about 20 to 90, with about four fifths of participants male. The study reported partial responses in three patients: one hepatocellular carcinoma, two cutaneous melanoma. General study findings and limits: Specificity for antigen went undetermined in the expanded peripheral T cells. Doses of 0.1 to 3.0 mg/kg were accompanied by clonal expansion of CD4+ and CD8+ blood T cells by week 6.

The CDR3 spans 14 residues. Germline-derived CDR1 and CDR2 are SGDLS and YYNGEE. V was cut by 1 base and J by 1 base, with 9 bases left in between. TCRdb keeps only in-frame clones here, not all; method: immunoSEQ multiplex PCR. Altogether about 26,000 clones are present, 80% to 90% being singletons, with the ten largest covering approximately 20%. In the case of this clone: The antigen is undetermined.

The V call is TRBV9, the J call TRBJ2-7, with D hard to call. The sequencing here drew on CD4+ or CD8+ T cells sorted from blood, taken in a trial of the OX40 agonist ivuxolimab. This TCR was sampled from an adult with an advanced solid tumor such as melanoma, head and neck, liver or kidney cancer. The CDR3 here is CASSVTMGSYEQYF. CDR3 coding DNA: TGTGCCAGCAGCGTAACCATGGGTTCCTACGAGCAGTACTTC.